The 30 T cell receptor beta chains given below trace back to one sample, sequenced in a study of shared clonotypes between healthy human individuals. Here immunoSEQ multiplex PCR was the method, and the copy in TCRdb shows in-frame clones only, minus some. In the table there are about 490,000 clones, around 78% of which are singletons. The specimen sequenced was PBMCs. The receptors were sampled from a woman in her forties in good health. Some clones in this sample may be carry-over from other donors' samples.

The chain employs TRBV15 and TRBJ2-3; 15 bases align to TRBD2. V dropped 0 bases and J dropped 6; count of bases not matched to a gene: 10. The germline V gene has CDR1 LNHNV and CDR2 YYDKDF (reference sequence). This CDR3 has 19 amino acids. The CDR3 here is CATSREGLAGGPGSDTQYF. The CDR3 bases are TGTGCCACCAGCAGAGAAGGACTAGCGGGAGGGCCTGGGTCCGATACGCAGTATTTT.

CDR3 nucleotide sequence: TGTGCCAGCAGTTCCCCGGGGAGCGGGACGCCCTACGAGCAGTACTTC. Translated, it gives CASSSPGSGTPYEQYF. The chain recombines TRBV28 with TRBJ2-7, with 7 bases matching TRBD2. Per the germline V gene, CDR1 is MDHEN and CDR2 is SYDVKM. V shed 4 bases, J shed 2 bases, and the junction held 11 bases outside the gene matches. This CDR3 region has 16 residues. The entire variable domain, with the rest obtained from reference TRBV28 and TRBJ2-7, is as follows: DVKVTQSSRYLVKRTGEKVFLECVQDMDHENMFWYRQDPGLGLRLIYFSYDVKMKEKGDIPEGYSVSREKKERFSLILESASTNQTSMYLCASSSPGSGTPYEQYFGPGTRLTVT.

V is TRBV4-3 and J is TRBJ1-2, with D possibly TRBD1 on 5 matching bases. The CDR3 has 15 amino acids. Germline V gives CDR1 LGHNA, CDR2 YSLEER. Trimming pared 3 bases from V and 3 bases from J, leaving 14 bases between. The CDR3 loop is CASSQVSGAYYGYTF. The DNA for the CDR3 is TGCGCCAGCAGCCAGGTTTCCGGGGCTTACTATGGCTACACCTTC.

This chain links TRBV18 with TRBJ2-5; 7 nucleotides match TRBD2. The CDR3 spans 17 residues. From germline, CDR1 is KGHSH and CDR2 LQKENI. The V gene end was trimmed by 0 bases and the J gene end by 4 bases; junction bases not matched to a gene: 11. For the CDR3, the DNA is TGTGCCAGCTCACCACCGGGGGGGGAAGATCGTGGAGAGACCCAGTACTTC. Translation: CASSPPGGEDRGETQYF.

Comments on this clone: Other DNA sequences from this sample encode an identical CDR3 as well. The chain joins TRBV28 to TRBJ1-1, with D unresolved. V lost 3 bases to trimming and J lost 4 bases, with 3 bases between them. Germline CDR1 reads MDHEN; CDR2 reads SYDVKM. The CDR3 totals 11 residues. The CDR3 loop reads CASSLGTEAFF. Here the CDR3 DNA reads TGTGCCAGCAGTTTGGGCACTGAAGCTTTCTTT.

V and J are TRBV5-1 and TRBJ2-7; tentatively, D is TRBD1 (5 bases). The CDR3 is 14 amino acids. Trimming cost V 5 bases and J 2 bases, with 14 bases left between them. Germline values: CDR1 SGHRS, CDR2 YFSETQ. CDR3 bases: TGCGCCAGCAGTAAGCCAGGGTCCGCCTACGAGCAGTACTTC. Translation: CASSKPGSAYEQYF. Complete variable domain (other parts from reference TRBV5-1 and TRBJ2-7): KAGVTQTPRYLIKTRGQQVTLSCSPISGHRSVSWYQQTPGQGLQFLFEYFSETQRNKGNFPGRFSGRQFSNSRSEMNVSTLELGDSALYLCASSKPGSAYEQYFGPGTRLTVT.

The table lists this clone with a few counts. This chain connects TRBV11-2 to TRBJ2-7, with D tentatively TRBD2 (5 bases). Germline lookup yields CDR1 SGHAT and CDR2 FQNNGV. Between the trimmed V and J ends, which lost 3 bases and 7 bases, there was a span of 13 bases. This CDR3 has 13 amino acids. CDR3 sequence (DNA): TGTGCCAGCAGCTTGGGAGATGAACGGGAGCAGTACTTC. The encoded protein is CASSLGDEREQYF.

This chain joins TRBV10-1 and TRBJ2-5, with TRBD1 identical over 7 bases. The ends lost 2 bases at V and 5 bases at J; junction bases unmatched: 5. Germline assignment: CDR1 WNHNN and CDR2 SYGVQD (reference sequence). This CDR3 is 14 amino acids long. In nucleotides, the CDR3 is TGCGCCAGCAGTGAGAGGACAGGCTTTGAGACCCAGTACTTC. Residues: CASSERTGFETQYF.

V gene TRBV7-3 combines with J gene TRBJ2-1; the D gene is possibly TRBD2 (6 bases). V lost 7 bases and J 0 bases, leaving 19 bases between the germline ends. The CDR3 totals 17 residues. The germline gives CDR1 SGHTA, CDR2 FQGTGA. The CDR3 coding sequence is TGTGCCAGCAACAGTGGATCGGCGGACTACTCCTACAATGAGCAGTTCTTC. It specifies CASNSGSADYSYNEQFF.

The chain has TRBV4-1 and TRBJ2-1; 8 bases map to TRBD2. This CDR3 comprises 16 residues. Per germline, CDR1 MGHRA and CDR2 YSYEKL. The V and J ends lost 1 base and 6 bases, in that order; junction bases with no gene match: 8. In DNA form, the CDR3 reads TGCGCCAGCAGCCAAGGCCGATTGGGGACTAGCAATGAGCAGTTCTTC. Translated: CASSQGRLGTSNEQFF.

The chain has TRBV7-2 and TRBJ2-2, with TRBD2 matching 10 bases. CDR3 length: 18 amino acids. From germline, CDR1 is SGHTA and CDR2 FQGNSA. Trimming at V came to 4 bases and at J to 4 bases, leaving 12 bases not matched to a gene. The CDR3 DNA is TGTGCCAGCAGCTCGTCCCCCAGACTAGCGGGCATCACCGGGGAGCTGTTTTTT. As protein: CASSSSPRLAGITGELFF.

This clone turned up a few times. The chain has TRBV27 and TRBJ1-2; 8 bases align to TRBD1. Germline V gene data show CDR1 as MNHEY and CDR2 as SMNVEV (reference sequence). J lost 4 bases, V lost 2 bases, and 9 bases had no gene match. This CDR3 has 16 residues. The CDR3: CASSLKLGQGPYGYTF. CDR3 nucleotides: TGTGCCAGCAGTTTAAAGCTTGGACAGGGCCCCTATGGCTACACCTTC.

The chain has TRBV5-8 and TRBJ2-7; D is uncertain. The germline CDR1 and CDR2 sequences are SGHTS and YDEGEE. Trimming removed 5 bases from V and 2 bases from J, with 17 bases in between. The CDR3 length is 15 residues. CDR3 coding DNA: TGTGCCAGCAGTTTCCTCCGCTACTCACCCTACGAGCAGTACTTC. Translated: CASSFLRYSPYEQYF.

The chain uses TRBV29-1 and TRBJ2-1; D possibly corresponds to TRBD2 (5 bases). In germline, CDR1 is SQVTM, CDR2 ANQGSEA. The CDR3 covers 14 residues. The CDR3 sequence is CRAGGGGSYNEQFF. CDR3 DNA sequence: TGCAGAGCCGGAGGCGGTGGCTCTTACAATGAGCAGTTCTTC.

The chain links TRBV7-2 to TRBJ1-2; 8 bases are shared with TRBD1. CDR3 length equals 15 residues. Germline lookup yields CDR1 SGHTA and CDR2 FQGNSA. V shed 1 base and J 5 bases; nucleotides not matched to a gene: 6. The CDR3 here is CASSLGVQGVYGYTF. Written as DNA, the CDR3 is TGTGCCAGCAGCTTAGGGGTACAGGGGGTGTATGGCTACACCTTC. The variable domain in full, with the rest retrieved from reference TRBV7-2 and TRBJ1-2, is GAGVSQSPSNKVTEKGKDVELRCDPISGHTALYWYRQSLGQGLEFLIYFQGNSAPDKSGLPSDRFSAERTGGSVSTLTIQRTQQEDSAVYLCASSLGVQGVYGYTFGSGTRLTVV.

CDR3 region: CASSRSDQRPQHF. CDR3 in DNA: TGCGCCAGCAGTCGGTCTGACCAAAGGCCCCAGCATTTT. V usage is TRBV23-1 and J usage is TRBJ1-5; D is undetermined. TRBV23-1 is flagged as an ORF with uncertain function. The CDR3 extends over 13 amino acids. The V gene lost 4 bases and the J gene lost 9 bases, with 13 bases spanning the gap.

The rearrangement links TRBV27 to TRBJ2-2; D gene ambiguous. The CDR3 covers 14 residues. Trimming took off 3 bases at V and 2 bases at J, with 7 bases between the two ends. The germline V gene has CDR1 MNHEY and CDR2 SMNVEV (reference sequence). The CDR3 nucleotides read TGTGCCAGCAGTTTCTATCTCAACACCGGGGAGCTGTTTTTT. It is translated as CASSFYLNTGELFF.

The genes are TRBV30 and TRBJ2-2, with 12 bases fitting TRBD1. J was trimmed by 6 bases and V by 5 bases; bases with no gene match: 7. Germline values: CDR1 GTSNPN, CDR2 SVGIG (reference sequence). This CDR3 comprises 15 residues. DNA for the CDR3: TGTGCCTGGGACCGGGACAGGGGGCCGCCCGGGGAGCTGTTTTTT. Amino acids: CAWDRDRGPPGELFF.

This chain uses TRBV9 with TRBJ1-1, with D tentatively TRBD1 (5 bases). CDR1 and CDR2 (germline): SGDLS, YYNGEE. This CDR3 has 14 residues. The V gene lost 0 bases and the J gene lost 1 base, with 7 bases spanning the gap. CDR3 sequence reads: CASSVAGTNTEAFF. The DNA of the CDR3 is TGTGCCAGCAGCGTAGCTGGGACGAACACTGAAGCTTTCTTT.

To note about this clone: A far larger clone is off by one base, so a read error is likely. The chain combines TRBV28 with TRBJ2-7; TRBD2 is a possible D gene (5 bases). The CDR3 consists of 14 residues. Per germline, CDR1 MDHEN and CDR2 SYDVKM. Here the CDR3 reads CASSLEVTGYEQCF. In nucleotides, the CDR3 is TGTGCCAGCAGTTTGGAGGTTACGGGCTACGAGCAGTGCTTC.

The genes are TRBV7-6 and TRBJ2-7, with D possibly TRBD2 on 5 matching bases. Trimming shortened V by 1 base and J by 4 bases, and 8 bases separated the two germline ends. The CDR3 contains 13 residues. CDR1 and CDR2 (germline): SGHVS, FNYEAQ. The CDR3 is CASSLGRVYEQYF. The CDR3 nucleotides read TGTGCCAGCAGCTTAGGGCGGGTATACGAGCAGTACTTC. The full variable domain, its missing parts supplied by reference TRBV7-6 and TRBJ2-7, is GAGVSQSPRYKVTKRGQDVALRCDPISGHVSLYWYRQALGQGPEFLTYFNYEAQQDKSGLPNDRFSAERPEGSISTLTIQRTEQRDSAMYRCASSLGRVYEQYFGPGTRLTVT.

This chain links TRBV11-2 with TRBJ2-7, with 10 bases matching TRBD2. This CDR3 spans 15 amino acids. Germline CDR1 is SGHAT and CDR2 is FQNNGV. V was pared by 1 base and J by 4 bases, with 4 bases of the junction left unmatched. The chain's CDR3 is CASSLAELAGYEQYF. The CDR3 region has the DNA TGTGCCAGCAGCTTAGCGGAACTAGCGGGGTACGAGCAGTACTTC. Drawing the rest from reference TRBV11-2 and TRBJ2-7, the complete variable domain is EAGVAQSPRYKIIEKRQSVAFWCNPISGHATLYWYQQILGQGPKLLIQFQNNGVVDDSQLPKDRFSAERLKGVDSTLKIQPAKLEDSAVYLCASSLAELAGYEQYFGPGTRLTVT.

As to this clone: With a far larger clone one base away, a read error is the likely cause. V and J are TRBV6-1 and TRBJ1-5, with unresolved D. The CDR3 sequence is 12 residues long. V dropped 4 bases and J dropped 4 bases, with 5 bases sitting between them. Germline CDR1 and CDR2: MNHNS and SASEGT. The CDR3 region has the DNA TGTGCCAGCAGTGGAGGGAATCAGCCCCAGCATTTT. It codes for CASSGGNQPQHF.

The chain employs TRBV28 and TRBJ2-7; D uncertain. CDR3 length: 12 amino acids. CDR1 is MDHEN and CDR2 is SYDVKM in the germline V gene. The germline V and J ends were trimmed by 7 bases and 3 bases, with 10 bases remaining between them. This CDR3 is CASTNANYEQYF. The CDR3 coding sequence is TGTGCCAGCACCAATGCCAACTACGAGCAGTACTTC.

The chain has TRBV27 and TRBJ2-7, with 9 bases lining up with TRBD1. The CDR3 is 15 residues long. V trimming: 5 bases; J trimming: 6 bases; junction bases outside the gene matches: 11. CDR1 is MNHEY and CDR2 is SMNVEV in the germline V gene (reference sequence). CDR3 amino acids: CASSTLQGAPSEQYF. The DNA for the CDR3 is TGTGCCAGCAGTACCTTACAGGGGGCGCCGTCCGAGCAGTACTTC.

This chain uses TRBV6-5 with TRBJ1-2, with unresolved D. V lost 6 bases, J lost 0 bases, and 8 bases lay in between. The CDR3 runs 13 residues. CDR1 and CDR2 (germline): MNHEY, SVGAGI. This CDR3 reads CASSPTPNYGYTF. The CDR3 coding sequence is TGTGCCAGCAGCCCTACACCTAACTATGGCTACACCTTC.

This sequence joins TRBV2 and TRBJ2-7, with TRBD2 identical over 8 bases. The germline CDR1 and CDR2 sequences are SNHLY and FYNNEI. Germline trimming cut 6 bases from V and 5 bases from J; bases unmatched to any gene: 15. The CDR3 is 16 residues long. The CDR3 region has the DNA TGTGCCAGCAGAGCCCCTGCGTGGCGGGAGGCGAACGAGCAGTACTTC. Translation: CASRAPAWREANEQYF.

The genes are TRBV5-4 and TRBJ2-7, with D possibly being TRBD1 (6 bases). The germline V and J ends were trimmed by 3 bases and 4 bases, with 11 bases remaining between them. The CDR3 length is 13 residues. The germline gives CDR1 SGHNT, CDR2 YYREEE (reference sequence). DNA for the CDR3: TGTGCCAGCAGCTCCAAACAGGGATACGAGCAGTACTTC. Its protein product is CASSSKQGYEQYF.

This clone was detected a few times. The genes are TRBV5-4 and TRBJ2-1; the match to TRBD1 covers 10 bases. Germline trimming cut 3 bases from V and 6 bases from J; bases unmatched to any gene: 12. The CDR3 extends over 17 amino acids. The germline V gene encodes CDR1 SGHNT and CDR2 YYREEE (reference sequence). The CDR3 region is CASSSDGMGQGINEQFF. In DNA form, the CDR3 reads TGTGCCAGCAGCTCGGACGGTATGGGACAGGGGATCAATGAGCAGTTCTTC.

The CDR3: CAISADPLGQVQETQYF. CDR3 DNA: TGTGCCATCAGTGCCGACCCATTAGGACAGGTACAAGAGACCCAGTACTTC. The genes are TRBV10-3 and TRBJ2-5; TRBD1 matches at 7 bases. With 4 bases clipped from V and 2 bases from J, the junction kept 13 bases outside the gene matches. The CDR3 has 17 residues. From germline, CDR1 is ENHRY and CDR2 SYGVKD.